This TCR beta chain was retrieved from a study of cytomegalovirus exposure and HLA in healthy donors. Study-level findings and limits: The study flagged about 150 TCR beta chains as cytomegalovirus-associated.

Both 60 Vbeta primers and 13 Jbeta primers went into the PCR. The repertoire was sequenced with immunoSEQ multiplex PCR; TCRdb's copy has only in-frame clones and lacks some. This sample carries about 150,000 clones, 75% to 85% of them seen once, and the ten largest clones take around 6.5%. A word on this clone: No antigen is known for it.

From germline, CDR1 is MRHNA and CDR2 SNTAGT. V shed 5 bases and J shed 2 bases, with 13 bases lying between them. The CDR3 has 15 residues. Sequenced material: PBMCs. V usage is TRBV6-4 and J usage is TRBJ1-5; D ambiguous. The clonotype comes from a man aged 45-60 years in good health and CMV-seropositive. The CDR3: CASSPNHAGNQPQHF. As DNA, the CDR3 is TGTGCCAGCAGTCCGAACCATGCAGGCAATCAGCCCCAGCATTTT.